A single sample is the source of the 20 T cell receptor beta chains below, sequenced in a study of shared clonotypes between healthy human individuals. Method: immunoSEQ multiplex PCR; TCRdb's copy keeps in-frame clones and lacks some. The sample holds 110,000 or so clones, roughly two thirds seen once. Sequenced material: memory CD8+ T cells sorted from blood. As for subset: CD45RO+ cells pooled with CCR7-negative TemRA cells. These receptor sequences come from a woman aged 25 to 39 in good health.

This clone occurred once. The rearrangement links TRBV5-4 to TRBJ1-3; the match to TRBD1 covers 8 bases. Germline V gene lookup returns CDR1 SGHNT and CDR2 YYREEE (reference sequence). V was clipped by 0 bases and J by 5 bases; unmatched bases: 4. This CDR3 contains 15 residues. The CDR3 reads CASSLGGQGRNTIYF. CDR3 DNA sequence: TGTGCCAGCAGCTTGGGAGGACAGGGCAGAAACACCATATATTTT.

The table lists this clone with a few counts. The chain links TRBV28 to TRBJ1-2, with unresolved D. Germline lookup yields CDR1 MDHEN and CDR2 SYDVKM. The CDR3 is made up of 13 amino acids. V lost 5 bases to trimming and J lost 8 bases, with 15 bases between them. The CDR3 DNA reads TGTGCCAGCAGTCGCTACGAGCGTGGCGGCTACACCTTC. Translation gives CASSRYERGGYTF.

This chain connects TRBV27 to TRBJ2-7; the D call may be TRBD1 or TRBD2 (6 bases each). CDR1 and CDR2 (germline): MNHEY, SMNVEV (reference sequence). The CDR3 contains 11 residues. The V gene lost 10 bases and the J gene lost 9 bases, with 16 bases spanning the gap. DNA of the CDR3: TGTGCCACTTCTTGGGGGGCGGGGCAGTACTTC. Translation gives CATSWGAGQYF.

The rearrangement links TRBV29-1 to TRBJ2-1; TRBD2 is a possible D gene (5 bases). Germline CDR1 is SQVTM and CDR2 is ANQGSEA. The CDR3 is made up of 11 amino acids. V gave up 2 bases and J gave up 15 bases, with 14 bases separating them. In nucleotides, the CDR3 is TGCAGCGTTGAACATGGTGGAGGCTGGTTCTTC. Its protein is CSVEHGGGWFF.

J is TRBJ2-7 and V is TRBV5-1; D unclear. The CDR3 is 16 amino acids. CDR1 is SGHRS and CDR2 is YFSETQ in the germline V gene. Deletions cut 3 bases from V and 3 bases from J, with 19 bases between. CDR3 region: CASSSLSPFPNYEQYF. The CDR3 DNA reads TGCGCCAGCAGCTCCCTAAGCCCTTTCCCGAACTACGAGCAGTACTTC.

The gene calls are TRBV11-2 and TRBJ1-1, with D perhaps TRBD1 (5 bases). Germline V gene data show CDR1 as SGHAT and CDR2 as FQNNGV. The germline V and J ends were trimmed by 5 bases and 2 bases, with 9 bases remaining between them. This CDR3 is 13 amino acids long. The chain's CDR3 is CASSHRSNTEAFF. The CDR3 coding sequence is TGTGCCAGCAGCCACAGGAGTAACACTGAAGCTTTCTTT.

The CDR3 region is CASSFESGGRHGYTF. In nucleotides, the CDR3 is TGTGCCAGCAGCTTCGAATCTGGCGGACGCCATGGCTACACCTTC. The chain uses TRBV13 and TRBJ1-2; D not certain. Germline V CDR1 and CDR2: PRHDT, FYEKMQ (reference sequence). Trimming removed 3 bases from V and 6 bases from J, with 17 bases in between. The length of the CDR3 is 15 residues.

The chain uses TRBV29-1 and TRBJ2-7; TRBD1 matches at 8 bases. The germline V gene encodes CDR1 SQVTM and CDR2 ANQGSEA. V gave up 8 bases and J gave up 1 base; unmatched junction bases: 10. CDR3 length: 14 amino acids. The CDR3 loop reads CSISHGTGSYEQYF. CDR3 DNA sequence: TGCAGCATCTCCCATGGGACAGGTTCCTACGAGCAGTACTTC.

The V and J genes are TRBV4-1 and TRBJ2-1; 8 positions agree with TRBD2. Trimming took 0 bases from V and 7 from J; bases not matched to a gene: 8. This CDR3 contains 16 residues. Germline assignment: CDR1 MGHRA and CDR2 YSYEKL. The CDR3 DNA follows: TGCGCCAGCAGCCAAGAGAGGAGCGGGAGTTGGAATGAGCAGTTCTTC. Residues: CASSQERSGSWNEQFF.

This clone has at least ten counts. Here the CDR3 reads CASSVGQGGSTDTQYF. CDR3 bases: TGTGCCAGCAGCGTCGGACAGGGGGGCAGCACAGATACGCAGTATTTT. This chain connects TRBV2 to TRBJ2-3; 10 nucleotides line up with TRBD1. The CDR3 is made up of 16 amino acids. Per the germline V gene, CDR1 is SNHLY and CDR2 is FYNNEI. The V segment lost 6 bases and the J segment 0 bases; nucleotides outside the gene matches: 6.

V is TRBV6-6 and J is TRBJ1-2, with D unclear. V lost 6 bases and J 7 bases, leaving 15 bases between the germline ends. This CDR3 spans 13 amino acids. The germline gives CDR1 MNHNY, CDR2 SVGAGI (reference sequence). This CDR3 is CASRAGPYSGYTF. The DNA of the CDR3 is TGTGCCAGCAGGGCCGGGCCGTACAGTGGCTACACCTTC.

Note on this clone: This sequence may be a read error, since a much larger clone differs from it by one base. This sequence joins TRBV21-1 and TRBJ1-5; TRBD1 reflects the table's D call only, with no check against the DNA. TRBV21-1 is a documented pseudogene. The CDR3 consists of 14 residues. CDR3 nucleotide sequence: TGTGCCAGCAGAGGCAGGTATAGCAATCAGCCCCAGCATTTT. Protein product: CASRGRYSNQPQHF.

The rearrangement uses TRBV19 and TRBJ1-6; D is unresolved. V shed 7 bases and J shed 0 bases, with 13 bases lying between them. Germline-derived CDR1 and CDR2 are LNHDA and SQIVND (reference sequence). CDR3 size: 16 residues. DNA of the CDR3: TGTGCCAGTACCCCCGCGGGGAGCTCCTATAATTCACCCCTCCACTTT. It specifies CASTPAGSSYNSPLHF. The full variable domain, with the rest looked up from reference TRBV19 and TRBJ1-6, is DGGITQSPKYLFRKEGQNVTLSCEQNLNHDAMYWYRQDPGQGLRLIYYSQIVNDFQKGDIAEGYSVSREKKESFPLTVTSAQKNPTAFYLCASTPAGSSYNSPLHFGNGTRLTVT.

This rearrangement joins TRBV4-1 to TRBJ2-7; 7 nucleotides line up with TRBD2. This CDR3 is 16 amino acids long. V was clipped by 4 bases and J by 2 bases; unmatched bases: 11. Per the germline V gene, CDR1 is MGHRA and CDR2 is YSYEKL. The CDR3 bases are TGCGCCAGCAGCCGATCCCTTAGCGGGCCCGCCTACGAGCAGTACTTC. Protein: CASSRSLSGPAYEQYF.

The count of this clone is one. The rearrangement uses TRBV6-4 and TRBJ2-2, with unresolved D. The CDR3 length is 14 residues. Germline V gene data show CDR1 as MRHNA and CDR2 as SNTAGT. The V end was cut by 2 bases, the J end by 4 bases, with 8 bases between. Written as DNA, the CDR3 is TGTGCCAGCAGTGACCTTTTTGGCACCGGGGAGCTGTTTTTT. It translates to CASSDLFGTGELFF.

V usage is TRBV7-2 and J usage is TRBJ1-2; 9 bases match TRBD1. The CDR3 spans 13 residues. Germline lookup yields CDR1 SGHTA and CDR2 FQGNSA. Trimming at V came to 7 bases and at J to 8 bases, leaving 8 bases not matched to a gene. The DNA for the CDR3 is TGTGCCAGCACATGGACAGGGGCGGGCGGCTACACCTTC. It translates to CASTWTGAGGYTF. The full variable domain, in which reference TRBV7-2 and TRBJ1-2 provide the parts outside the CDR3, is GAGVSQSPSNKVTEKGKDVELRCDPISGHTALYWYRQSLGQGLEFLIYFQGNSAPDKSGLPSDRFSAERTGGSVSTLTIQRTQQEDSAVYLCASTWTGAGGYTFGSGTRLTVV.

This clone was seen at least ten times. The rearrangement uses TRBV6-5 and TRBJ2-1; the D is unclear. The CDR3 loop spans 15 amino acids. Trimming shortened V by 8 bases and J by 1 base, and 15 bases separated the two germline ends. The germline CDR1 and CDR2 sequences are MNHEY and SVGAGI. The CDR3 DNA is TGTGCCAGCCACAAGGGAATAGAGTCCTACAATGAGCAGTTCTTC. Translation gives CASHKGIESYNEQFF.

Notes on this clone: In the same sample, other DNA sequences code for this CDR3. In DNA form, the CDR3 reads TGTGCCAGCAGAGACGGGACTGAAGCTTTCTTT. Protein product: CASRDGTEAFF. V is TRBV6-1 and J is TRBJ1-1; the D is unclear. V lost 6 bases and J 5 bases, leaving 7 bases between the germline ends. CDR1 is MNHNS, CDR2 SASEGT, per germline. The CDR3 is 11 residues long.

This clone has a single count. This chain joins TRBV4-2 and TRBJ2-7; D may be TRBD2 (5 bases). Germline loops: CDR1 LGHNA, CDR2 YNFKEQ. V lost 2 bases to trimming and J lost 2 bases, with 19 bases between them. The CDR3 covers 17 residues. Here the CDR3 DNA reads TGTGCCAGCAGCCAACTCCCAGAGCGGCCAGGTCCCTACGAGCAGTACTTC. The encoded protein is CASSQLPERPGPYEQYF.

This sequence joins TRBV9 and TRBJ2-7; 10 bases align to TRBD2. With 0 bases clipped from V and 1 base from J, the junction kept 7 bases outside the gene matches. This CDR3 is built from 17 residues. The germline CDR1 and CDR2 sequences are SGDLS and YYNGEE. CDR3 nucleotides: TGTGCCAGCAGCGTAGCTCCACTAGCGGGAAAGTCCTACGAGCAGTACTTC. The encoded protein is CASSVAPLAGKSYEQYF.